The TCR beta chain under discussion was sequenced for a study of T-cell memory formation after mild COVID-19. Study-wide context: TCR clusters were mostly donor specific.

The CDR3 spans 14 residues. CDR1 is MGHRA and CDR2 is YSYEKL in the germline V gene. V shed 1 base and J shed 3 bases, with 6 bases lying between them. From the 5' RACE reads, TCRdb called clonotypes with MiXCR, one entry per CDR3 protein. The sample carries 540,000 or so distinct CDR3 sequences, roughly 22% recorded once. Broader study findings: Shrinking CD4+ clones resided mostly in CM and EM, and CD8+ ones in EMRA.

This clonotype was found a few times. What it binds is not known. The sequenced sample was PBMCs or a T cell subset sorted from them (not recorded which). This sequence originates from an adult woman who had mild COVID-19 (a few samples of this study predate the infection). Cell type and time point are not known. The rearrangement uses TRBV4-1 and TRBJ2-2, with D uncertain. The CDR3 sequence is CASSQVPDTGELFF. DNA of the CDR3: TGCGCCAGCAGCCAAGTCCCGGACACCGGGGAGCTGTTTTTT.